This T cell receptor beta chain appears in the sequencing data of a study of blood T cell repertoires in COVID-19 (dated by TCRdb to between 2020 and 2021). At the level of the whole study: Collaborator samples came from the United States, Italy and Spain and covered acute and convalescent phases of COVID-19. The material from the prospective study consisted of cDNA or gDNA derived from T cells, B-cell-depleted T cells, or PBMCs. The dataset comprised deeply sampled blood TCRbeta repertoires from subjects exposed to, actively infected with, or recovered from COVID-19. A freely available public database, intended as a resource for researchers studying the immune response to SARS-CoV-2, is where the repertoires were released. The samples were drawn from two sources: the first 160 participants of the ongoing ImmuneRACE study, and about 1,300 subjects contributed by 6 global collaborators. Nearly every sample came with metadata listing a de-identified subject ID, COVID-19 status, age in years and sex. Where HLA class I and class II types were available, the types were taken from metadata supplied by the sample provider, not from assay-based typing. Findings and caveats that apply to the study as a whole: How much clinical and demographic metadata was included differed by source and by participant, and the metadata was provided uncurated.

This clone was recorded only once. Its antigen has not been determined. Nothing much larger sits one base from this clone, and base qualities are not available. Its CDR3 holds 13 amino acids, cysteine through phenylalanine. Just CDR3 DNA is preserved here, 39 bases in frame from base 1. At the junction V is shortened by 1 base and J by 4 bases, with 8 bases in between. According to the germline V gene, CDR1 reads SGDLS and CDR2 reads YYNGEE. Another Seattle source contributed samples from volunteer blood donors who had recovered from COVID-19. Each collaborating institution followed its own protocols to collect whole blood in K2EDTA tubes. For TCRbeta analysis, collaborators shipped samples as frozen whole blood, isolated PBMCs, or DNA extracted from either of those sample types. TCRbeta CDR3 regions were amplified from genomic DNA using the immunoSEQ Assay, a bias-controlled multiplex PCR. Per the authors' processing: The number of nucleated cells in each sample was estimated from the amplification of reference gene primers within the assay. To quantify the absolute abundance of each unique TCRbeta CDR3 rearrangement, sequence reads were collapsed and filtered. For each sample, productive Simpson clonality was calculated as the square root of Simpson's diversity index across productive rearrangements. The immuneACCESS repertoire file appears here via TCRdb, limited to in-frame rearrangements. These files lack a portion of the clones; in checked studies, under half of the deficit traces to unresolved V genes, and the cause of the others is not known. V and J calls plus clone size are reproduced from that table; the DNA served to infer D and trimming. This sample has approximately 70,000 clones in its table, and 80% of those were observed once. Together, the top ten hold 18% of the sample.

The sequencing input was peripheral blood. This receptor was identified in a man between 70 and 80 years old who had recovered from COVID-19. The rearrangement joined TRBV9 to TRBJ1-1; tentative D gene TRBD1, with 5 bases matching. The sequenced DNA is TGTGCCAGCAGCGTATGGGGCGGCACTGAAGCTTTCTTT. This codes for CASSVWGGTEAFF.